This record covers a single T cell receptor beta chain. Its recognized antigen is unknown. The germline V gene encodes CDR1 SGHRS and CDR2 YFSETQ. Reading from cysteine to phenylalanine, the CDR3 counts 14 amino acids. No DNA has been recorded. This record belongs to a study of monozygotic twins with inflammatory bowel disease (dated by TCRdb to between 2018 and 2020). Broadly, across the study: The full study comprised 28 monozygotic twin pairs: nine German pairs (four IBD-concordant, five IBD-discordant) and 19 IBD-discordant Danish pairs. Each individual had, on average, about 151 000 unique TCRalpha sequences and 181 000 unique TCRbeta sequences available for analysis. Disease-associated traits were sought mainly through comparisons between IBD patients and their genetically identical healthy co-twins within discordant pairs. What the study reported, not specific to this receptor: No single strong signal or clonotype linked to IBD turned up in the results, so the idea that one exists was not supported. IBD patients shared fewer clonotypes with other individuals than healthy twins did, most markedly in patients showing signs of disease activity. Measured by the inverse Simpson index, TCRbeta repertoire diversity was lower in IBD patients than in their healthy co-twins. Repertoire similarity did not differ between concordant and discordant twins, which could be due to limited statistical power. Different T cell subtypes could not be distinguished in the analysis. Differing immunosuppressive treatments among patients may have added background noise and inter-individual variability to the repertoires.

Library preparation used 5' RACE. For each TCR library, approximately 3,700 ng of total RNA was used. cDNA was synthesized with SMARTScribe reverse transcriptase in eight separate reactions per sample. During cDNA synthesis, unique molecular identifiers containing a 6-nucleotide sample barcode were introduced by template switching. TCRalpha and TCRbeta cDNA was amplified in two nested PCRs of roughly 16 and 10 cycles, and bead purification was carried out after each PCR. Before amplification, the cDNA was treated with uracil DNA-glycosylase and purified using the QIAquick PCR purification kit. The second PCR was the step at which Illumina TruSeq-compatible adapters and sample-specific barcodes were added. Library quality and concentration were checked on TapeStation and Qubit, and libraries were pooled at about 4.9 ng each. The pooled libraries were sequenced with 2 x 100 bp reads and custom sequencing primers on an Illumina HiSeq2500 single-index Rapid Run. The study's processing was this. MiGEC version 1.2.6 was used for UMI-based consensus assembly to correct PCR and sequencing errors. MiXCR version 2.1.1 was used to carry out V(D)J alignment, clonotype assembly and CDR3 extraction. Normalisation of gene usage, clonotype sharing and MAIT/NKT TCR abundance was achieved by analysing the top 1000, 10 000 and 20 000 clonotypes per sample. After downsampling to 27 000 UMIs, diversity was calculated as the inverse Simpson index using the vegan R package. Paired Mann-Whitney U tests were applied to discordant twin pairs, and Benjamini-Hochberg correction was used for multiple testing. After reprocessing by TCRdb, each CDR3 protein sequence is one entry, and no DNA is given. Here the V and J calls rest on TCRdb's processing, not on the authors' analysis. The sample's table covers 210,000 or so distinct CDR3 sequences. Roughly 8% of the sample goes to the ten largest clones.

A 2.5 ml peripheral blood sample was drawn into PAXgene tubes per donor and stored at -80°C. Without T cell sorting, total RNA was isolated from whole blood using the PAXgene blood miRNA kit on an automated QIAcube. Peripheral blood from monozygotic twin pairs concordant or discordant for inflammatory bowel disease was subjected to deep TCRalpha and TCRbeta repertoire profiling with unique molecular barcoding. For every twin pair, smoking habits were documented, and each individual was categorised as a current, former or never smoker. Specimen: blood. In this chain, TRBV5-1 is recombined with TRBJ1-1. This TCR was recovered from a human donor with ulcerative colitis or Crohn's disease, or a healthy co-twin of an affected twin (not recorded which). The CDR3 is CASSLDRLHTEAFF.